The clone carrying this TCR beta chain appeared a few times. What it binds is unknown. The CDR3 has 14 residues. V lost 1 base to trimming and J lost 3 bases, with 7 bases between them. Per the germline V gene, CDR1 is MNHNS and CDR2 is SASEGT. Exclusion of a patient resulted from uncontrolled infection, other autoimmune disease, pregnancy or lactation. From under 12 ml of fresh peripheral blood, PBMCs were isolated. These data belong to a study of T cells in Graves' hyperthyroidism and ophthalmopathy. General observations from the study: Model-based prediction identified ophthalmopathy a median approximately 6.2 months prior to its onset. Stable hyperthyroidism was told apart from ophthalmopathy by a model built on 13 V-J features.

The source material, RNA transcripts, was used to amplify TCR beta CDR3 regions. With the HTBI primer set, the TCR CDR3 went through a first round of RT-PCR. In TCRdb, the multiplex PCR reads were re-called with MiXCR into one record per CDR3 protein. The sample lists around 500,000 distinct CDR3 sequences; 20% to 25% were seen once. This chain joins TRBV6-1 and TRBJ2-4, with TRBD2 as a possible D gene (6 bases). This receptor was obtained from a woman aged 70-85 years with Graves' ophthalmopathy. Sequencing input: blood. The CDR3 DNA reads as TGTGCCAGCAGTGAAGGCGGGGTCAAAAACATTCAGTACTTC. Its protein product is CASSEGGVKNIQYF.